The source of this TCR beta chain is a study of graft-versus-host responses after intestinal transplantation. Study details: Each of the recipients got a multivisceral, liver-intestinal, or isolated intestinal transplant.

General study points: Detection of GvH clones occurred in recipient marrow, and some had their first appearance in ileum or blood. Graft-donor T cell macrochimerism in patients accompanied high graft-versus-host to host-versus-graft clonal ratios in allografts. Peak circulating GvH clone levels were associated with early post-transplant HvG declines.

Remarks on this clone: No antigen is known for it.

The germline V gene encodes CDR1 SGHAT and CDR2 FQNNGV. V lost 5 bases, J lost 2 bases, and 6 bases stayed unmatched. The CDR3 loop spans 16 amino acids. The data were produced by immunoSEQ multiplex PCR, yet TCRdb's version contains in-frame clones alone and is incomplete. The table records approximately 90,000 clones, around 93% of them present only once. The chain couples TRBV11-2 to TRBJ2-5; 12 bases are a match to TRBD1. The sequences come from unstimulated CD8+ T cells sorted from spleen or lymph node cells, collected before transplant. This clonotype was obtained from a human donor who was the organ donor for an intestinal transplant. In DNA form, the CDR3 reads TGTGCCAGCAGCCCCGGGACAGGGGGCGTACAAGAGACCCAGTACTTC. It is translated as CASSPGTGGVQETQYF.